The sequence of this T cell receptor beta chain was determined in a study of blood T cell repertoires in COVID-19. Study in general: The United States, Italy and Spain provided the acute and convalescent COVID-19 samples.

Recovery among Cohort 3 donors was established by two negative PCRs, clearance, or symptom resolution. V lost 4 bases and J 3 bases, leaving 15 bases between the germline ends. The V gene's germline CDR1 is SGHTA and CDR2 FQGTGA. The length of the CDR3 is 15 residues. Profiled with immunoSEQ multiplex PCR; TCRdb holds only in-frame clones, not every one. The data hold roughly 290,000 clones, with roughly nine tenths observed a single time. This TCR was recovered from a woman between 35 and 50 years old who had recovered from COVID-19. The source material was PBMCs or T cells enriched from blood (not recorded which). This chain uses TRBV7-3 with TRBJ1-1, with D uncertain. CDR3 loop: CASSSPVPRDTEAFF. CDR3 DNA sequence: TGTGCCAGCAGCTCCCCTGTCCCCCGGGACACTGAAGCTTTCTTT.